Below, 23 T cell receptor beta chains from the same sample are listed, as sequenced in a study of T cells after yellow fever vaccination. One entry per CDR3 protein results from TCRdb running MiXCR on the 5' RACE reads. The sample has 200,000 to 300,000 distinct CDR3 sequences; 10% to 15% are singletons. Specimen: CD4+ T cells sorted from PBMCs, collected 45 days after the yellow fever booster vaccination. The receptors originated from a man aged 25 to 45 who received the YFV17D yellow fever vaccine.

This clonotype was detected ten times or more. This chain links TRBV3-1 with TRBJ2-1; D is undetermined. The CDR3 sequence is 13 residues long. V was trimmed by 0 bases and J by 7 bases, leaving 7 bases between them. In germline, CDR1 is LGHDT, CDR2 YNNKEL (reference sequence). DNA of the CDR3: TGTGCCAGCAGCCAAGAGCTACGAAATGAGCAGTTCTTC. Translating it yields CASSQELRNEQFF.

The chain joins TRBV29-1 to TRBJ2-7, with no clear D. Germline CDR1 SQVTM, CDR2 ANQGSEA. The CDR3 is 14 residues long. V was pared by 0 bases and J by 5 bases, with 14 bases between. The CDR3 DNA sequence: TGCAGCGTTGAAGATCCCGGAGCAAGGGACGAGCAGTACTTC. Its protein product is CSVEDPGARDEQYF.

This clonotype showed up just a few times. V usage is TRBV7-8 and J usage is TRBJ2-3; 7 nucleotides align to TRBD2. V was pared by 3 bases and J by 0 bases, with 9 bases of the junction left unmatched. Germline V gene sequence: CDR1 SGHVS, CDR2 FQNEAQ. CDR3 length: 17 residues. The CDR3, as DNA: TGTGCCAGCAGCTTGTTACTAGCGTATGTAAGCACAGATACGCAGTATTTT. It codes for CASSLLLAYVSTDTQYF.

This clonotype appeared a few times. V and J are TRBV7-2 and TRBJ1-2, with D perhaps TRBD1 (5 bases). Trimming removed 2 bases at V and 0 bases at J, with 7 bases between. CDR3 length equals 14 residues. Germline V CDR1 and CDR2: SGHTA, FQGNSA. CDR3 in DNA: TGTGCCAGCAGCTTATCGGGGGCTAACTATGGCTACACCTTC. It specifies CASSLSGANYGYTF.

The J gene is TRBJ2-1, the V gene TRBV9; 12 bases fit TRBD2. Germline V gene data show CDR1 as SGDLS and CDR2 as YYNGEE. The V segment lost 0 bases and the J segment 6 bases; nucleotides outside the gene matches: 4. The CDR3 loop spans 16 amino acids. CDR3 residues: CASSVASGLAGNEQFF. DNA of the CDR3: TGTGCCAGCAGCGTAGCTTCGGGACTAGCGGGCAATGAGCAGTTCTTC.

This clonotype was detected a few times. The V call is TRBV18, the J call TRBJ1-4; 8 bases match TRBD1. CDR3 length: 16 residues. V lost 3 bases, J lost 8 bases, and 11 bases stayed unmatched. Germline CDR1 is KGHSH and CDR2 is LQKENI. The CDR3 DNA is TGTGCCAGCTCACCCGCATCAGGGGGCGCGAAGGAAAAACTGTTTTTT. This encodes CASSPASGGAKEKLFF.

The CDR3 nucleotides are TGTGCCAGCAGCTTAGAAGCACAATACGAGCAGTACTTC. It encodes CASSLEAQYEQYF. V is TRBV7-9 and J is TRBJ2-7; D gene uncertain. Germline values: CDR1 SEHNR, CDR2 FQNEAQ (reference sequence). This CDR3 region has 13 residues. V lost 1 base and J lost 4, with 8 bases in between.

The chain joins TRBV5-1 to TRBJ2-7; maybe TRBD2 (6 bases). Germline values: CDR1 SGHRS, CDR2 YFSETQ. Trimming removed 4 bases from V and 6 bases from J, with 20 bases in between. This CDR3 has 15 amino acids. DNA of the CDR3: TGCGCCAGCAGCAGCCCAATATTGGCGGGGAGCGAGCAGTACTTC. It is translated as CASSSPILAGSEQYF.

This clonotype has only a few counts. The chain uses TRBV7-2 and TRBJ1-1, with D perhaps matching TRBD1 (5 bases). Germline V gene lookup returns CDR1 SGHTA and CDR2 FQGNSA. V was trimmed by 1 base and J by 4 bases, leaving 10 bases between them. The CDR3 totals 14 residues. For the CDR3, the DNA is TGTGCCAGCAGCTTAGAGCAGGGTGCCACTGAAGCTTTCTTT. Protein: CASSLEQGATEAFF.

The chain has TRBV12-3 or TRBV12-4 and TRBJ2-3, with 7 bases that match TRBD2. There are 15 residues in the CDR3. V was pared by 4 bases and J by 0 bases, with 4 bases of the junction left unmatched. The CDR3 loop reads CASSWEGTSTDTQYF. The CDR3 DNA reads TGTGCCAGCAGTTGGGAGGGGACTAGCACAGATACGCAGTATTTT.

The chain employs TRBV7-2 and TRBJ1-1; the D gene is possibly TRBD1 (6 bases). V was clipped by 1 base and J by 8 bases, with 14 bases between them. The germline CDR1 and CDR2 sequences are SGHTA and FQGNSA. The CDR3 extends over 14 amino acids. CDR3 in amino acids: CASSLGSQGTEAFF. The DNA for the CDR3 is TGTGCCAGCAGCTTAGGGTCTCAGGGGACAGAAGCTTTCTTT.

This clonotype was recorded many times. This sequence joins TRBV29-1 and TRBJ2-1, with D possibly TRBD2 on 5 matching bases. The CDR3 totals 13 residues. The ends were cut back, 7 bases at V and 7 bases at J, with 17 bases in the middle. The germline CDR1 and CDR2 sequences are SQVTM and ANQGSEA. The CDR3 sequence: CSADWATGNEQFF. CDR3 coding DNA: TGCAGCGCGGACTGGGCTACGGGGAATGAGCAGTTCTTC.

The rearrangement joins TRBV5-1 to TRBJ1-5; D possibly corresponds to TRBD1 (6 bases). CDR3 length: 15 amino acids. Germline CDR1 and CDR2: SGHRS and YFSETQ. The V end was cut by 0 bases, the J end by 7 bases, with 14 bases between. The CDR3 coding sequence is TGCGCCAGCAGCTTGGTGCCAGGGGCAAAGCAGCCCCAGCATTTT. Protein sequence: CASSLVPGAKQPQHF.

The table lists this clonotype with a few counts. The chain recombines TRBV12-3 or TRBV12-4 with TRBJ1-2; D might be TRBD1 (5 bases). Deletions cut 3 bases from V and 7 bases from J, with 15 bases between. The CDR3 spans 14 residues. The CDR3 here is CASSFGGGSGGYTF. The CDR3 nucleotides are TGTGCCAGCAGTTTTGGGGGTGGGAGCGGTGGCTACACCTTC.

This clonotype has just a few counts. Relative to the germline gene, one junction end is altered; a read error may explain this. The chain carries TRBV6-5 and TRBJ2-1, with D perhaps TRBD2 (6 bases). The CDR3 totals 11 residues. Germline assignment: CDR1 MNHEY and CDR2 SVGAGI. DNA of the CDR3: TGTGCCAGCAGCCGCCGGACTATAACCGTCTTC. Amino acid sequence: CASSRRTITVF.

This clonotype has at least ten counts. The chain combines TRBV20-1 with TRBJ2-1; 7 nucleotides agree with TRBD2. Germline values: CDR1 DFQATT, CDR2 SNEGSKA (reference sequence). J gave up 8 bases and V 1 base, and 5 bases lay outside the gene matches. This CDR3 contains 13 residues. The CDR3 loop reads CSARVGGSDEQFF. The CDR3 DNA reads TGCAGTGCTAGAGTTGGCGGGAGCGATGAGCAGTTCTTC.

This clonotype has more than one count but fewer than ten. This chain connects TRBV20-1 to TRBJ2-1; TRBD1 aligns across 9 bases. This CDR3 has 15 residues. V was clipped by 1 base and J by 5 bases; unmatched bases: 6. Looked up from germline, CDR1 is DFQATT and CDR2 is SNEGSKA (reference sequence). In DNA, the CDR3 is TGCAGTGCTAGAGGGGGGACAGGGAAGGACAATGAGCAGTTCTTC. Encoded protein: CSARGGTGKDNEQFF.

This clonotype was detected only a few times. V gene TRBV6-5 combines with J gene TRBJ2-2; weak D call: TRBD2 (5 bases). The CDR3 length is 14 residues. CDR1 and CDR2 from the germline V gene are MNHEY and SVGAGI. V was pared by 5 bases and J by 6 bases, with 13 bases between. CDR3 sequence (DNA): TGTGCCAGCAGTACTAGACCCCCTCCCGGGGAGCTGTTTTTT. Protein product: CASSTRPPPGELFF.

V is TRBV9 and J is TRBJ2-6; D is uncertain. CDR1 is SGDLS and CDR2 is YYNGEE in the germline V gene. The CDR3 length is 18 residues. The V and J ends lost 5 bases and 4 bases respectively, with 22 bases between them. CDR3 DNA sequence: TGTGCCAGCAGTAAACTATCGGCAATTAATCTGGGGGCCAACGTCCTGACTTTC. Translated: CASSKLSAINLGANVLTF.

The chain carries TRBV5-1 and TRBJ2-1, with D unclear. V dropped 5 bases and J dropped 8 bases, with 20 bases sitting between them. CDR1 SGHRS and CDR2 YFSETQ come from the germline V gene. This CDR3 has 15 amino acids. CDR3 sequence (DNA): TGCGCCAGCAGATCTAAGGAGTCCTTTTTGGATGAGCAGTTCTTC. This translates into CASRSKESFLDEQFF. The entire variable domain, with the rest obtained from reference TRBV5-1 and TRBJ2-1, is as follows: KAGVTQTPRYLIKTRGQQVTLSCSPISGHRSVSWYQQTPGQGLQFLFEYFSETQRNKGNFPGRFSGRQFSNSRSEMNVSTLELGDSALYLCASRSKESFLDEQFFGPGTRLTVL.

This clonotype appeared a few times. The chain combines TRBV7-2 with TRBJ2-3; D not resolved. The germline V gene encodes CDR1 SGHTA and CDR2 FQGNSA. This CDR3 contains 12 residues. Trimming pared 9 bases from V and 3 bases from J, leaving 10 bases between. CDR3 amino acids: CASRLVTDTQYF. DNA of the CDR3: TGTGCCAGTCGGCTGGTGACAGATACGCAGTATTTT.

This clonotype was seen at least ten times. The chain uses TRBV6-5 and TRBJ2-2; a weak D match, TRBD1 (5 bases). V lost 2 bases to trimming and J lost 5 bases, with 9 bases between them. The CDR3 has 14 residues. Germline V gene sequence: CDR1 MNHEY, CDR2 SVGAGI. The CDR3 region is CASSYDSGTGELFF. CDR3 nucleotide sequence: TGTGCCAGCAGTTACGACTCAGGGACCGGGGAGCTGTTTTTT.

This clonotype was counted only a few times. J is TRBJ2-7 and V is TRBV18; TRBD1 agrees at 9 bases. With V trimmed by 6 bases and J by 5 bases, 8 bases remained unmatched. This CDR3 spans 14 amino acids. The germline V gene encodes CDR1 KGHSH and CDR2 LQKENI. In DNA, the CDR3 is TGTGCCAGCTCCCCAAAAACAGGGGGCCACGAGCAGTACTTC. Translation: CASSPKTGGHEQYF.